Listed below are T cell receptor beta chains from one sample, sequenced in a study of metastatic and nonmetastatic thyroid tumors. Through MiXCR, TCRdb re-clonotyped the PCR reads. The data contain tens of thousands of clones, roughly 25% of them singletons. Sequences were obtained from blood. These receptor sequences come from a female donor with papillary thyroid cancer or a benign thyroid nodule (not recorded which). Some clones in this sample may be carry-over from other donors' samples. Both conserved end residues are part of each CDR3. Each record gives: CDR3 protein, CDR3 DNA, V gene, clone size, D gene, J gene, CDR3 length. A D gene is named only where the DNA matches it firmly. Clone size is shown for a subset of rows, as once, few, many or a class of expanded clone.

CDR3: CASSPGAGAMNTEAFF
DNA: TGTGCCAGCAGCCCCGGGGCAGGGGCTATGAACACTGAAGCTTTCTTT
V: TRBV12-3/TRBV12-4
size: many
D: .
J: TRBJ1-1
length: 16

CDR3: CASTIQGNTEAFF
DNA: TGCGCCAGCACCATCCAGGGGAACACTGAAGCTTTCTTT
V: TRBV5-1
size: .
D: .
J: TRBJ1-1
length: 13

CDR3: CSARTGGNTIYF
DNA: TGCAGTGCTCGGACAGGAGGAAACACCATATATTTT
V: TRBV20-1
size: .
D: TRBD1
J: TRBJ1-3
length: 12

CDR3: CASRNSGSEKLFF
DNA: TGTGCCAGTAGGAACTCCGGGAGTGAAAAACTGTTTTTT
V: TRBV19
size: many
D: .
J: TRBJ1-4
length: 13

CDR3: CASSLKGGGLGEQYF
DNA: TGTGCCAGCAGCCTCAAGGGAGGGGGGTTGGGAGAGCAGTACTTC
V: TRBV4-2
size: many
D: .
J: TRBJ2-7
length: 15

CDR3: CASSFVSGGIGNQPQHF
DNA: TGTGCCAGCAGTTTTGTGTCAGGGGGAATTGGCAATCAGCCCCAGCATTTT
V: TRBV28
size: many
D: TRBD1
J: TRBJ1-5
length: 17

CDR3: CSASSPGTSYNEQFF
DNA: TGCAGTGCTAGCTCCCCGGGAACCTCCTACAATGAGCAGTTCTTC
V: TRBV20-1
size: .
D: .
J: TRBJ2-1
length: 15

CDR3: CASSLGGSGEQFF
DNA: TGTGCCAGCAGCTTAGGTGGGTCGGGCGAGCAGTTCTTC
V: TRBV11-2
size: many
D: .
J: TRBJ2-1
length: 13

CDR3: CATPRGLGQFF
DNA: TGTGCCACCCCAAGGGGGTTAGGGCAGTTCTTC
V: TRBV7-9
size: many
D: .
J: TRBJ2-1
length: 11

CDR3: CASSFTAGGNEQFF
DNA: TGCGCCAGCAGCTTTACGGCGGGAGGGAATGAGCAGTTCTTC
V: TRBV5-1
size: many
D: TRBD2
J: TRBJ2-1
length: 14

CDR3: CASSRGTSGGDTQYF
DNA: TGTGCCAGCAGCCGTGGGACTAGCGGGGGAGATACGCAGTATTTT
V: TRBV11-2
size: .
D: TRBD2
J: TRBJ2-3
length: 15

CDR3: CASRPGARGVRFF
DNA: TGTGCCAGCAGGCCCGGGGCCCGCGGAGTCCGGTTCTTC
V: TRBV28
size: many
D: .
J: TRBJ2-1
length: 13

CDR3: CASTKTSGEQFF
DNA: TGTGCCAGCACCAAAACGTCGGGTGAGCAGTTCTTC
V: TRBV2
size: many
D: .
J: TRBJ2-1
length: 12

CDR3: CASSPGRSAGTGELFF
DNA: TGTGCCAGCAGCCCCGGACGTTCAGCGGGCACCGGGGAGCTGTTTTTT
V: TRBV9
size: .
D: .
J: TRBJ2-2
length: 16

CDR3: CASSRDQGPWDIQYF
DNA: TGTGCCAGCTCGCGGGATCAGGGTCCCTGGGACATTCAGTACTTC
V: TRBV18
size: many
D: .
J: TRBJ2-4
length: 15

CDR3: CPSSSYPGVEQYF
DNA: TGTCCCAGCAGTTCTTATCCGGGGGTCGAGCAGTACTTC
V: TRBV6-5
size: .
D: .
J: TRBJ2-7
length: 13

CDR3: CASNSGRATGGELFF
DNA: TGTGCCAGCAATAGCGGGAGGGCCACTGGCGGGGAGCTGTTTTTT
V: TRBV19
size: medium-sized
D: TRBD2
J: TRBJ2-2
length: 15

CDR3: CASSIVGQWGHTQYF
DNA: TGTGCCAGTAGTATTGTCGGACAGTGGGGACATACGCAGTATTTT
V: TRBV19
size: .
D: .
J: TRBJ2-3
length: 15

CDR3: CASSPTSGGETQYF
DNA: TGTGCCAGCAGCCCAACGTCGGGGGGGGAGACCCAGTACTTC
V: TRBV6-4
size: many
D: TRBD2
J: TRBJ2-5
length: 14

CDR3: CSAVESGGYLGGYTF
DNA: TGCAGTGCTGTAGAGTCCGGGGGCTACTTGGGTGGCTACACCTTC
V: TRBV20-1
size: many
D: .
J: TRBJ1-2
length: 15

CDR3: CASSPALGEQYF
DNA: TGTGCCAGCTCCCCCGCCTTGGGTGAGCAGTACTTC
V: TRBV18
size: .
D: .
J: TRBJ2-7
length: 12

CDR3: CAVWGNSYEQYF
DNA: TGTGCCGTCTGGGGGAACTCCTACGAGCAGTACTTC
V: TRBV28
size: few
D: .
J: TRBJ2-7
length: 12

CDR3: CASSLRGRAPLTF
DNA: TGTGCTAGCAGCTTAAGGGGGAGGGCCCCCCTGACTTTC
V: TRBV7-7
size: many
D: .
J: TRBJ2-6
length: 13